This T cell receptor beta chain was obtained from a study of blood T cell repertoires in COVID-19. As for the study in general: The United States, Italy and Spain supplied acute and convalescent COVID-19 samples. Sample material is recorded as cDNA or gDNA derived from T cells, B-cell-depleted T cells, or PBMCs.

This table comes from immunoSEQ multiplex PCR, and its TCRdb copy is limited to in-frame clones, with some not included. The table has 300,000 to 350,000 clones, around nine tenths seen once; the top ten hold under 7%. This clone came up once. The CDR3 consists of 18 residues. With V trimmed by 3 bases and J by 7 bases, 11 bases remained unmatched. Germline CDR1 and CDR2: WNHNN and SYGVQD (reference sequence). Sequenced input: peripheral blood. This clonotype originated in a woman younger than 45 with COVID-19, enrolled during active disease. This chain uses TRBV10-1 with TRBJ2-1, with 14 bases fitting TRBD2. This CDR3 is CASSDGSRLAGGWNEQFF. CDR3 coding DNA: TGCGCCAGCAGTGATGGCAGTAGACTAGCGGGAGGGTGGAATGAGCAGTTCTTC.